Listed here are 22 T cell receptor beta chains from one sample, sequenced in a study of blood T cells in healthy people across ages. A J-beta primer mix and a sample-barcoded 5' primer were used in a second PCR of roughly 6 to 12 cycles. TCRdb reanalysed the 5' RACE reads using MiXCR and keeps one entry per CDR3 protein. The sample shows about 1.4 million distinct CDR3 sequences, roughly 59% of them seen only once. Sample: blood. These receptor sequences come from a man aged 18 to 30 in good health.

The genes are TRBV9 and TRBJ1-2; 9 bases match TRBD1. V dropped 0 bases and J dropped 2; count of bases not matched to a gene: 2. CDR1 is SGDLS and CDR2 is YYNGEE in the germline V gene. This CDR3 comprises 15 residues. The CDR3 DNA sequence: TGTGCCAGCAGCGTAGTTGGGACAGGGAACTATGGCTACACCTTC. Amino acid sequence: CASSVVGTGNYGYTF.

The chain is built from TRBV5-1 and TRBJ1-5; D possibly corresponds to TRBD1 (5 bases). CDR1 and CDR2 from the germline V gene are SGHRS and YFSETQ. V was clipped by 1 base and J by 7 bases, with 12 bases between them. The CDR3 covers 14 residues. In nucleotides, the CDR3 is TGCGCCAGCAGCTTGAGGCCTCAGGGACAGCCCCAGCATTTT. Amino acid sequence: CASSLRPQGQPQHF.

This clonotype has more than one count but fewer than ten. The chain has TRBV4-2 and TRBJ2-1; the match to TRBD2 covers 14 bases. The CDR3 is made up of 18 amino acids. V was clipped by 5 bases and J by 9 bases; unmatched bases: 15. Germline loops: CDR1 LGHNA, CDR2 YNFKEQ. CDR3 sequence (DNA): TGTGCCAGCAGCTCCAGACTAGCGGGGGGGATAACTCCCGGTGAGCAGTTCTTC. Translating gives CASSSRLAGGITPGEQFF.

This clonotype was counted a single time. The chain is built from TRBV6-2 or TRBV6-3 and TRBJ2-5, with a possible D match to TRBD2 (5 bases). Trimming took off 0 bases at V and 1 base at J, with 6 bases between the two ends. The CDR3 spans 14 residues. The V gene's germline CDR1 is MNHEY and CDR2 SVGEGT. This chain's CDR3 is CASSYSDFQETQYF. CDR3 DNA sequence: TGTGCCAGCAGTTACTCGGACTTCCAAGAGACCCAGTACTTC.

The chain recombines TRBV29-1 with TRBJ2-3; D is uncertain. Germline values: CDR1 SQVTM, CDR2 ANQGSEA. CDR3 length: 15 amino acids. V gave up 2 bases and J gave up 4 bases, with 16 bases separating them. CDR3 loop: CSVERLFEEADTQYF. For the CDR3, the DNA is TGCAGCGTTGAAAGGCTATTCGAAGAGGCAGATACGCAGTATTTT.

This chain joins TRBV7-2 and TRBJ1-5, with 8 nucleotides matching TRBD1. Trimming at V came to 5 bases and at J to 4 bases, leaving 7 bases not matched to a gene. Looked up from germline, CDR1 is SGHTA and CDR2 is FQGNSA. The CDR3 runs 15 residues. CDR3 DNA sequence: TGTGCCAGCAGCCGGTGGACAGGGAGAAATCAGCCCCAGCATTTT. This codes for CASSRWTGRNQPQHF.

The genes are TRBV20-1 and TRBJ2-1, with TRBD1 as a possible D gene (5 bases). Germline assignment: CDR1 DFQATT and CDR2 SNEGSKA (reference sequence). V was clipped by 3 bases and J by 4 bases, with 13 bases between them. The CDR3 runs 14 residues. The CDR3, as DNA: TGCAGTGCTAGGGACACCCGGGCTTACAATGAGCAGTTCTTC. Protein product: CSARDTRAYNEQFF.

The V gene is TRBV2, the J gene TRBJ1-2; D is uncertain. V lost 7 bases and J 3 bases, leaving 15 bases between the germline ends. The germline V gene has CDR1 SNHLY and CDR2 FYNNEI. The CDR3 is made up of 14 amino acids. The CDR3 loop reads CASNTREAYYGYTF. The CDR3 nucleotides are TGTGCCAGCAACACCCGGGAGGCGTACTATGGCTACACCTTC.

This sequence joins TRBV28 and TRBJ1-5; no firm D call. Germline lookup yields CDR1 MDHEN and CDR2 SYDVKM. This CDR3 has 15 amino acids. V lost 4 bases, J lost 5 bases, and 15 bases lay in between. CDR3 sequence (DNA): TGTGCCAGCAGTTCGCGACACGCCCCCGATCAGCCCCAGCATTTT. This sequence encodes CASSSRHAPDQPQHF.

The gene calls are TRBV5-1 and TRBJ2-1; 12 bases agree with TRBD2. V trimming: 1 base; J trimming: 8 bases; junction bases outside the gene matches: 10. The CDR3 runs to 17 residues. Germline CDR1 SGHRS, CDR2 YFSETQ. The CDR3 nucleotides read TGCGCCAGCAGCTTGAAGAGGGCTAGCGGGAGGGTCGATGAGCAGTTCTTC. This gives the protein CASSLKRASGRVDEQFF.

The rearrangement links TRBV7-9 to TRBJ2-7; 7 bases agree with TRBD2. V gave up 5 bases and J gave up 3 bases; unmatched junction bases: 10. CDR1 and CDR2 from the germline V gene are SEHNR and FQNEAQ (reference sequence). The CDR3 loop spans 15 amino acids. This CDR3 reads CASSVGGGRVYEQYF. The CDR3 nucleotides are TGTGCCAGCAGCGTAGGCGGGGGTAGGGTCTACGAGCAGTACTTC.

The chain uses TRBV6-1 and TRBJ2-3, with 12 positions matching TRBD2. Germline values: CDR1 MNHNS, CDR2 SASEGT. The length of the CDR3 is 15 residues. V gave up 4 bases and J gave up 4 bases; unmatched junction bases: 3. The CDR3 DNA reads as TGTGCCAGCAGTGCGACTAGCGGGAGCTCAGATACGCAGTATTTT. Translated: CASSATSGSSDTQYF.

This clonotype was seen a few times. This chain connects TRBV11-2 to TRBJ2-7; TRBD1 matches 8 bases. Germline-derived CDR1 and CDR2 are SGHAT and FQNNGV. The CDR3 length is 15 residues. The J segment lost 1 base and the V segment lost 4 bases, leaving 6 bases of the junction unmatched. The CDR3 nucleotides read TGTGCCAGCAGCTCCGGGACAGGAGATTCCTACGAGCAGTACTTC. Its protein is CASSSGTGDSYEQYF.

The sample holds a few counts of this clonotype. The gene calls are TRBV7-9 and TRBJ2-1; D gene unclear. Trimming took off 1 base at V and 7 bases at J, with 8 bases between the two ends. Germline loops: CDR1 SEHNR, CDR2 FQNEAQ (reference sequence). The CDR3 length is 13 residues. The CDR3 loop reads CASSLDGGNEQFF. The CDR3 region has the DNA TGTGCCAGCAGCTTAGACGGTGGGAATGAGCAGTTCTTC. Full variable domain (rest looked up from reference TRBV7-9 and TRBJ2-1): DTGVSQNPRHKITKRGQNVTFRCDPISEHNRLYWYRQTLGQGPEFLTYFQNEAQLEKSRLLSDRFSAERPKGSFSTLEIQRTEQGDSAMYLCASSLDGGNEQFFGPGTRLTVL.

The CDR3 sequence: CASSLGSRGSYNEQFF. DNA for the CDR3: TGTGCCAGCAGCTTAGGGTCCAGGGGATCCTACAATGAGCAGTTCTTC. V gene TRBV7-6 combines with J gene TRBJ2-1, with D possibly being TRBD1 (6 bases). The germline V and J ends were trimmed by 1 base and 1 base, with 11 bases remaining between them. From germline, CDR1 is SGHVS and CDR2 FNYEAQ. There are 16 residues in the CDR3.

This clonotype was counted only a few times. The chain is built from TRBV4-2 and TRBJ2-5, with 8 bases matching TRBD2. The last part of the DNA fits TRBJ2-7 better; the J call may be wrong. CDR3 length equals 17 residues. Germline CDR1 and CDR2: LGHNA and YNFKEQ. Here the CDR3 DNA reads TGTGCCAGCAGCCGAGAACCGGGACTAGTAGGATTCCACGAGCAGTACTTC. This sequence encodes CASSREPGLVGFHEQYF.

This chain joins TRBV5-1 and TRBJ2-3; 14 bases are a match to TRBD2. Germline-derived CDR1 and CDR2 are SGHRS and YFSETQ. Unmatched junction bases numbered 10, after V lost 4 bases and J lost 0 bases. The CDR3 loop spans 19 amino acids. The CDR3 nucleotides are TGCGCCAGCAGCGCGAGACTAGCGGGAGGGCCTGTTAGCACAGATACGCAGTATTTT. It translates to CASSARLAGGPVSTDTQYF. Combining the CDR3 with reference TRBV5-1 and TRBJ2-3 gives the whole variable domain KAGVTQTPRYLIKTRGQQVTLSCSPISGHRSVSWYQQTPGQGLQFLFEYFSETQRNKGNFPGRFSGRQFSNSRSEMNVSTLELGDSALYLCASSARLAGGPVSTDTQYFGPGTRLTVL.

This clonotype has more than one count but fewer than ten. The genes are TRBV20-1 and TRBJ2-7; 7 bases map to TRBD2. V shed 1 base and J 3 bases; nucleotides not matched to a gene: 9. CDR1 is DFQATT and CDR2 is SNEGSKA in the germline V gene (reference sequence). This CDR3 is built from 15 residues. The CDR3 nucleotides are TGCAGTGCTAGAGGAAGGGGCGGGGGACGCTACGAGCAGTACTTC. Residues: CSARGRGGGRYEQYF.

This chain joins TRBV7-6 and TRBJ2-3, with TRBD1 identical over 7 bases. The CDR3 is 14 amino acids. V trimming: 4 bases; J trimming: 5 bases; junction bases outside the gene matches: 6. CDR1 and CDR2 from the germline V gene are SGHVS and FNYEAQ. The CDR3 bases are TGTGCCAGCAGCTATGGGTCAGGGGGAGATACGCAGTATTTT. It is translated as CASSYGSGGDTQYF. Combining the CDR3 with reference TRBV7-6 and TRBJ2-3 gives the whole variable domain GAGVSQSPRYKVTKRGQDVALRCDPISGHVSLYWYRQALGQGPEFLTYFNYEAQQDKSGLPNDRFSAERPEGSISTLTIQRTEQRDSAMYRCASSYGSGGDTQYFGPGTRLTVL.

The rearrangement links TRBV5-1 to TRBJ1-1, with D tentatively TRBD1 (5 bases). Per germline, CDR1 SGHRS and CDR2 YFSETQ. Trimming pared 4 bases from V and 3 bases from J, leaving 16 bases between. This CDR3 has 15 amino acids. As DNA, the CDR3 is TGCGCCAGCAGCCTCTCGGGGGTCGGTGACACTGAAGCTTTCTTT. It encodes CASSLSGVGDTEAFF. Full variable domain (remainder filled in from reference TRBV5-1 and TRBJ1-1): KAGVTQTPRYLIKTRGQQVTLSCSPISGHRSVSWYQQTPGQGLQFLFEYFSETQRNKGNFPGRFSGRQFSNSRSEMNVSTLELGDSALYLCASSLSGVGDTEAFFGQGTRLTVV.

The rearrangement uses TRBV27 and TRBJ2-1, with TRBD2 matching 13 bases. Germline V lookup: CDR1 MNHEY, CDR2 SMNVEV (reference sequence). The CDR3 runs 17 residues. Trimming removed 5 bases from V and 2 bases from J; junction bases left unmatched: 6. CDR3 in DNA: TGTGCCAGCAGTCTAGCCGGGACTAGCGGGACCTACAATGAGCAGTTCTTC. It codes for CASSLAGTSGTYNEQFF.

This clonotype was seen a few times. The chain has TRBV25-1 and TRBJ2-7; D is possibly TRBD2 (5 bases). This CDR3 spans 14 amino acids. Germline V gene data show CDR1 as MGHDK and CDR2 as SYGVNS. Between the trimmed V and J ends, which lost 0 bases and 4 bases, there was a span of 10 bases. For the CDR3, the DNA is TGTGCCAGCAGTGAATATGAGGGCGTATACGAGCAGTACTTC. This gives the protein CASSEYEGVYEQYF.